Presented here are 4 T cell receptor beta chains from one specimen sequenced in a study of cytomegalovirus exposure and HLA in healthy donors. PCR was performed using 60 Vbeta and 13 Jbeta primers. Assay used: immunoSEQ multiplex PCR; TCRdb lists only in-frame clones, some missing. Among about 190,000 clones listed, roughly 77% were seen once. The material sequenced was PBMCs. These receptors were obtained from a woman aged 30 to 39 in good health and CMV-seropositive.

Regarding this clone: The sample contains more than one DNA sequence encoding this CDR3. The genes are TRBV29-1 and TRBJ2-7; TRBD2 is a possible D gene (6 bases). Germline CDR1 is SQVTM and CDR2 is ANQGSEA. The CDR3 sequence is 13 residues long. V gave up 3 bases and J gave up 0 bases, with 9 bases separating them. CDR3 sequence (DNA): TGCAGCGTTGAGACCGGGAGCTCCTACGAGCAGTACTTC. Its translation is CSVETGSSYEQYF.

V gene TRBV12-5 combines with J gene TRBJ2-5; no firm D call. With 1 base removed from V and 6 bases from J, the gap between germline ends came to 6 bases. There are 12 residues in the CDR3. Germline V gene data show CDR1 as LGHNT and CDR2 as FRNRAP. CDR3 DNA sequence: TGTGCTAGTGGTTTGGATTATCAGACCCAGTACTTC. It codes for CASGLDYQTQYF.

This clone occurred a few times. The chain employs TRBV2 and TRBJ2-5; no reliable D call. The CDR3 consists of 13 residues. Germline V lookup: CDR1 SNHLY, CDR2 FYNNEI. Between the trimmed V and J ends, which lost 1 base and 2 bases, there was a span of 5 bases. CDR3: CASSEGLQETQYF. The CDR3 region has the DNA TGTGCCAGCAGTGAAGGTTTACAAGAGACCCAGTACTTC.

V is TRBV28 and J is TRBJ2-7; 10 bases agree with TRBD1. The CDR3 length is 14 residues. The V segment lost 6 bases and the J segment 3 bases; nucleotides outside the gene matches: 5. Germline CDR1 reads MDHEN; CDR2 reads SYDVKM. CDR3 protein: CASRGQGRLYEQYF. The CDR3 nucleotides read TGTGCCAGCAGGGGACAGGGGCGACTCTACGAGCAGTACTTC.